This TCR beta chain was captured in a study of cytomegalovirus exposure and HLA in healthy donors. Turning to the study itself: There were 350 to 450 genotyped donors. Of these, about 80% fell in the genetic ancestry cluster associated with self-reported Caucasian donors.

General observations from the study: Solely CMV serostatus was available to characterize immune exposure.

The PCR made use of 60 Vbeta and 13 Jbeta primers. Generated by immunoSEQ multiplex PCR, the TCRdb table keeps only in-frame clones and is missing some. The sample consists of about 150,000 clones, approximately 80% of them appearing once. Trimming left V 0 bases short and J 1 base short, with 9 bases between. Germline values: CDR1 SEHNR, CDR2 FQNEAQ (reference sequence). CDR3 length equals 15 residues. A remark on this clone: Its specificity is not known.

The sample comprised PBMCs. This clonotype originated in a man in his forties or fifties in good health and CMV-seropositive. V usage is TRBV7-9 and J usage is TRBJ2-5; D possibly corresponds to TRBD1 (5 bases). DNA of the CDR3: TGTGCCAGCAGCTTAGCGGAAGGGGTCCAAGAGACCCAGTACTTC. It encodes CASSLAEGVQETQYF.